These 19 T cell receptor beta chains came from one sample sequenced in a study of shared clonotypes between healthy human individuals. Sequencing was performed with immunoSEQ multiplex PCR; in TCRdb, only in-frame clones are kept and a portion is missing. The data hold about 600,000 clones, with about 96% observed a single time. Source material: naive CD4+ T cells sorted from blood. Subset in this sample: CD45RA+ positively selected. Receptors were obtained from a woman aged 30 to 39 in good health.

The chain is built from TRBV28 and TRBJ2-3, with a possible D match to TRBD1 (6 bases). Trimming shortened V by 5 bases and J by 0 bases, and 12 bases separated the two germline ends. Germline assignment: CDR1 MDHEN and CDR2 SYDVKM. This CDR3 spans 15 amino acids. The CDR3 loop reads CASSNGQISTDTQYF. In DNA form, the CDR3 reads TGTGCCAGCAGTAATGGACAGATAAGCACAGATACGCAGTATTTT.

The chain links TRBV6-5 to TRBJ2-3; TRBD1 aligns across 9 bases. Germline CDR1 reads MNHEY; CDR2 reads SVGAGI. The CDR3 runs 16 residues. Losses at the gene ends were 0 bases for V and 0 bases for J; bases not matched to a gene: 1. CDR3: CASSYSGQGSTDTQYF. CDR3 bases: TGTGCCAGCAGTTACTCGGGACAGGGCAGCACAGATACGCAGTATTTT.

V gene TRBV7-6 combines with J gene TRBJ2-7; 7 bases are a match to TRBD2. CDR3 length: 16 residues. The junction had 11 bases not matched to a gene; V was cut back by 2 bases and J by 4 bases. In germline, CDR1 is SGHVS, CDR2 FNYEAQ. CDR3 bases: TGTGCCAGCAGCTTAATAGGCGGGAGCGGTAGTTACGAGCAGTACTTC. The encoded protein is CASSLIGGSGSYEQYF.

V and J are TRBV5-6 and TRBJ2-7; the D gene is possibly TRBD2 (5 bases). This CDR3 is built from 13 residues. CDR1 and CDR2 from the germline V gene are SGHDT and YYEEEE. Deletions cut 5 bases from V and 6 bases from J, with 15 bases between. The chain's CDR3 is CASRGVGVVEQYF. CDR3 DNA sequence: TGTGCCAGCAGAGGAGTGGGAGTAGTCGAGCAGTACTTC.

In its sample, this clone was seen once. This chain joins TRBV6-5 and TRBJ2-5; tentatively, D is TRBD1 (6 bases). Germline V gene sequence: CDR1 MNHEY, CDR2 SVGAGI. V was shortened by 0 bases and J by 4 bases, with 15 bases between the two germline ends. The CDR3 runs to 16 residues. The CDR3, as DNA: TGTGCCAGCAGTTACTCTGCTAGCCAGGGGATAGAGACCCAGTACTTC. It is translated as CASSYSASQGIETQYF.

V and J are TRBV28 and TRBJ1-5; TRBD1 matches at 8 bases. The J segment lost 5 bases and the V segment lost 5 bases, leaving 8 bases of the junction unmatched. The length of the CDR3 is 15 residues. Germline CDR1 and CDR2: MDHEN and SYDVKM. The CDR3 loop is CASSVGGTGYQPQHF. In DNA, the CDR3 is TGTGCCAGCAGTGTAGGTGGGACAGGCTATCAGCCCCAGCATTTT.

The genes are TRBV4-1 and TRBJ2-7; no clear D. CDR3 size: 15 residues. The V end lost 0 bases, the J end lost 7 bases, and 16 bases lay between the germline ends. Germline V lookup: CDR1 MGHRA, CDR2 YSYEKL. The CDR3 nucleotides are TGCGCCAGCAGCCAAGAGGAACAGCTCGTGGGGGAGCAGTACTTC. As protein: CASSQEEQLVGEQYF.

V usage is TRBV27 and J usage is TRBJ2-2; the match to TRBD2 covers 8 bases. In germline, CDR1 is MNHEY, CDR2 SMNVEV (reference sequence). This CDR3 spans 17 amino acids. The V gene end was trimmed by 6 bases and the J gene end by 5 bases; junction bases not matched to a gene: 14. The CDR3 region is CASSKGVSSGQTGELFF. Here the CDR3 DNA reads TGTGCCAGCAGCAAAGGGGTGTCTAGCGGGCAGACCGGGGAGCTGTTTTTT.

The rearrangement joins TRBV7-9 to TRBJ2-7; weak D call: TRBD1 (6 bases). Trimming removed 2 bases at V and 6 bases at J, with 14 bases between. Germline loops: CDR1 SEHNR, CDR2 FQNEAQ (reference sequence). The CDR3 has 14 amino acids. CDR3: CASSLLQGPGEQYF. The CDR3 nucleotides read TGTGCCAGCAGCTTACTTCAGGGGCCTGGCGAGCAGTACTTC.

The gene calls are TRBV6-6 and TRBJ2-7; maybe TRBD2 (5 bases). Between the trimmed V and J ends, which lost 6 bases and 6 bases, there was a span of 15 bases. The germline gives CDR1 MNHNY, CDR2 SVGAGI (reference sequence). The CDR3 is 13 amino acids. The CDR3 DNA reads as TGTGCCAGCAGCTCGAGGGAGATTTTCGAGCAGTACTTC. Translation gives CASSSREIFEQYF.

On this clone: Other DNA sequences within the sample encode an identical CDR3. V and J are TRBV6-1 and TRBJ1-5; 9 bases are shared with TRBD1. The V gene end was trimmed by 5 bases and the J gene end by 1 base; junction bases not matched to a gene: 3. CDR1 is MNHNS, CDR2 SASEGT, per germline. This CDR3 spans 15 amino acids. The CDR3 DNA reads TGTGCCAGCAGTAGGGACAGGGCAAGCAATCAGCCCCAGCATTTT. Residues: CASSRDRASNQPQHF.

The V call is TRBV25-1, the J call TRBJ2-5; 10 nucleotides line up with TRBD2. The CDR3 is 13 amino acids. Germline V CDR1 and CDR2: MGHDK, SYGVNS. Germline trimming cut 2 bases from V and 10 bases from J; bases unmatched to any gene: 4. The DNA for the CDR3 is TGTGCCAGCAGTGAACTAGCGGGAGCGGGCCAGTACTTC. It yields the protein CASSELAGAGQYF.

The chain recombines TRBV28 with TRBJ2-7; TRBD1 matches at 7 bases. The V and J ends lost 10 bases and 0 bases, in that order; junction bases with no gene match: 15. This CDR3 contains 16 residues. Germline V gene lookup returns CDR1 MDHEN and CDR2 SYDVKM. The CDR3 is CATIPPQGISSYEQYF. Written as DNA, the CDR3 is TGTGCCACCATTCCACCACAGGGGATCAGCTCCTACGAGCAGTACTTC.

The genes are TRBV6-5 and TRBJ2-5, with 7 bases identical to TRBD2. CDR3 length: 15 amino acids. Germline V gives CDR1 MNHEY, CDR2 SVGAGI. V trimming: 0 bases; J trimming: 2 bases; junction bases outside the gene matches: 3. In nucleotides, the CDR3 is TGTGCCAGCAGTTACTCTGGGGGAGGGCAAGAGACCCAGTACTTC. Translating gives CASSYSGGGQETQYF.

This chain joins TRBV2 and TRBJ2-3; D gene uncertain. The germline V gene has CDR1 SNHLY and CDR2 FYNNEI. Deletions cut 7 bases from V and 4 bases from J, with 21 bases between. The CDR3 runs 16 residues. In DNA form, the CDR3 reads TGTGCCAGCACTATATTGGCCACCTCCCCCCCAGATACGCAGTATTTT. Translation gives CASTILATSPPDTQYF.

V is TRBV9 and J is TRBJ2-3; 10 bases line up with TRBD2. V gave up 2 bases and J gave up 2 bases; unmatched junction bases: 5. The germline V gene has CDR1 SGDLS and CDR2 YYNGEE. This CDR3 region has 16 residues. The CDR3 bases are TGTGCCAGCAGCGTTAGAGCGGGAGGGGACACAGATACGCAGTATTTT. Protein sequence: CASSVRAGGDTDTQYF. Based on the CDR3 plus reference TRBV9 and TRBJ2-3, the full variable domain is DSGVTQTPKHLITATGQRVTLRCSPRSGDLSVYWYQQSLDQGLQFLIQYYNGEERAKGNILERFSAQQFPDLHSELNLSSLELGDSALYFCASSVRAGGDTDTQYFGPGTRLTVL.

This chain links TRBV7-2 with TRBJ2-6; maybe TRBD2 (6 bases). Germline values: CDR1 SGHTA, CDR2 FQGNSA. Trimming took off 0 bases at V and 1 base at J, with 7 bases between the two ends. The CDR3 contains 16 residues. In DNA, the CDR3 is TGTGCCAGCAGCTTAGCGGGAGGATCTGGGGCCAACGTCCTGACTTTC. Translation: CASSLAGGSGANVLTF.

This chain joins TRBV5-1 and TRBJ2-3, with 11 bases fitting TRBD1. J gave up 3 bases and V 0 bases, and 6 bases lay outside the gene matches. Germline CDR1 SGHRS, CDR2 YFSETQ. This CDR3 has 17 amino acids. CDR3 protein: CASSLDGQGAGTDTQYF. The CDR3 DNA is TGCGCCAGCAGCTTGGACGGACAGGGGGCGGGTACAGATACGCAGTATTTT.

V gene TRBV6-1 combines with J gene TRBJ2-5; no clear D. Gene TRBJ2-7 matches the end of the DNA better, so the J call may be wrong. The germline CDR1 and CDR2 sequences are MNHNS and SASEGT. The CDR3 is 12 residues long. The DNA of the CDR3 is TGTGCCAGCAAAGAAGCTGGAATCGAGCAGTACTTC. Encoded protein: CASKEAGIEQYF.